This TCR beta chain emerged from a study of blood T cell repertoires in COVID-19. Looking at the study overall: Cohort 3 donors were reported recovered after two negative PCRs, clearance, or symptom resolution. Acute and convalescent COVID-19 specimens originated in the United States, Italy and Spain. Nucleic acid was either cDNA or gDNA, and it came from T cells, B-cell-depleted T cells, or PBMCs.

Participants were aged roughly 18 to 90 years, lived in over 20 US areas, and enrolled virtually. CDR3 length equals 18 residues. Germline values: CDR1 SGHRS, CDR2 YFSETQ. The ends were cut back, 2 bases at V and 7 bases at J, with 25 bases in the middle. Data came from immunoSEQ multiplex PCR; TCRdb stores just in-frame clones and leaves some out. The profile shows about 280,000 clones, 88% of them singletons. The V and J genes are TRBV5-1 and TRBJ2-1; a possible D gene is TRBD2 (9 bases). Sequencing input: PBMCs or T cells enriched from blood (not recorded which). This receptor was identified in a woman in her fifties or sixties in a cohort exposed to, infected with or recovered from COVID-19 (not recorded which). CDR3 sequence (DNA): TGCGCCAGCAGCTTTGGACTAGCGTTTGGGACAGGCGTGAATGAGCAGTTCTTC. Translation: CASSFGLAFGTGVNEQFF. Drawing the rest from reference TRBV5-1 and TRBJ2-1, the complete variable domain is KAGVTQTPRYLIKTRGQQVTLSCSPISGHRSVSWYQQTPGQGLQFLFEYFSETQRNKGNFPGRFSGRQFSNSRSEMNVSTLELGDSALYLCASSFGLAFGTGVNEQFFGPGTRLTVL.